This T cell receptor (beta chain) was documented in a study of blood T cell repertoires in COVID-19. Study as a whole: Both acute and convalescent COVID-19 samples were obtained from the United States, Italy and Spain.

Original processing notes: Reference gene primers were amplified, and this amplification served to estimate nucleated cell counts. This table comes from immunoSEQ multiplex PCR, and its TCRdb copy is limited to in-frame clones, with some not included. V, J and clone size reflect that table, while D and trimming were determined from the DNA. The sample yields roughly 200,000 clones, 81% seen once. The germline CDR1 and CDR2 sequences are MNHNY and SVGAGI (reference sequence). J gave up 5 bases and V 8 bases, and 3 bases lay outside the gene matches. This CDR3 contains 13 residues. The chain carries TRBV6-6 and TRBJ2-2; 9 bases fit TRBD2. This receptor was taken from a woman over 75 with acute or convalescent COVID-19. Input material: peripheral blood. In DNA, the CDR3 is TGTGCCAGCGGGACTAGCTTTACCGGGGAGCTGTTTTTT. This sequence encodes CASGTSFTGELFF.